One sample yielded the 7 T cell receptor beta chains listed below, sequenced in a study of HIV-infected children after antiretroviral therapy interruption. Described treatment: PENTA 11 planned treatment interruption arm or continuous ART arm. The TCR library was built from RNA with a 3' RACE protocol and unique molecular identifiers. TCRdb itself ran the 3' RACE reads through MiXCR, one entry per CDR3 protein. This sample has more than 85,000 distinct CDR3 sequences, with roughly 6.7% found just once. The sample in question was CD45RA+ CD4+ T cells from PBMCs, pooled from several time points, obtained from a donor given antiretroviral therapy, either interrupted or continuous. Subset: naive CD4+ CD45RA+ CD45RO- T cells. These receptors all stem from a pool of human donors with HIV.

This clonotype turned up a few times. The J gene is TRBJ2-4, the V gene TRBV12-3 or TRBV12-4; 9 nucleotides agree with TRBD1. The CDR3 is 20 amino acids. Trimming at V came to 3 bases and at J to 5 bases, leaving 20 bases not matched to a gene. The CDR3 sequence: CASSLSSHRGQGLTQNIQYF. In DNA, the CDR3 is TGTGCCAGCAGTTTGTCCTCCCACAGGGGACAGGGCCTAACCCAAAACATTCAGTACTTC.

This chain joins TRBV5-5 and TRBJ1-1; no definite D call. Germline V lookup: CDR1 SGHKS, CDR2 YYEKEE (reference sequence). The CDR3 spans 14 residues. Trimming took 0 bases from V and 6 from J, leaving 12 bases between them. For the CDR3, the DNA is TGTGCCAGCAGCTTGGAAGGCGCCGTTTCTGAAGCTTTCTTT. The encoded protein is CASSLEGAVSEAFF.

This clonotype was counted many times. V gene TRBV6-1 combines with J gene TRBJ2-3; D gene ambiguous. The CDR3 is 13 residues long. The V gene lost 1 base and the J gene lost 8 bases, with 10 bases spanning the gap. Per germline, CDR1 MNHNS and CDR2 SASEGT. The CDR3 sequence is CASSEDPRSTQYF. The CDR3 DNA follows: TGTGCCAGCAGTGAAGACCCCCGGAGTACGCAGTATTTT.

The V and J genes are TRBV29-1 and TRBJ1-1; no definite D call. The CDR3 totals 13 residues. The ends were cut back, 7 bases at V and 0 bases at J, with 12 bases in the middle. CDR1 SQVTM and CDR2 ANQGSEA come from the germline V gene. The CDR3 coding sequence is TGCAGCGCCGAATTAGGGATGAACACTGAAGCTTTCTTT. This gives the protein CSAELGMNTEAFF.

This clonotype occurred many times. CDR3 DNA sequence: TGTGCCAGCAGCTTTACAGGGAAATCTAATGAAAAACTGTTTTTT. Amino acids: CASSFTGKSNEKLFF. This chain links TRBV5-4 with TRBJ1-4; TRBD1 might be the D (6 bases). CDR1 SGHNT and CDR2 YYREEE come from the germline V gene (reference sequence). With 2 bases removed from V and 3 bases from J, the gap between germline ends came to 11 bases. This CDR3 region has 15 residues.

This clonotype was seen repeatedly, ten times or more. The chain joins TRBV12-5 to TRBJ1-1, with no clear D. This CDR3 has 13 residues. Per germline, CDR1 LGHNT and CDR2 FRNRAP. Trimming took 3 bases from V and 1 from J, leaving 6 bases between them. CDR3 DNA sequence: TGTGCTAGTGGTTTTGATTCGAACACTGAAGCTTTCTTT. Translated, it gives CASGFDSNTEAFF. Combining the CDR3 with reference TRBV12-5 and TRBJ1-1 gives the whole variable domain DARVTQTPRHKVTEMGQEVTMRCQPILGHNTVFWYRQTMMQGLELLAYFRNRAPLDDSGMPKDRFSAEMPDATLATLKIQPSEPRDSAVYFCASGFDSNTEAFFGQGTRLTVV.

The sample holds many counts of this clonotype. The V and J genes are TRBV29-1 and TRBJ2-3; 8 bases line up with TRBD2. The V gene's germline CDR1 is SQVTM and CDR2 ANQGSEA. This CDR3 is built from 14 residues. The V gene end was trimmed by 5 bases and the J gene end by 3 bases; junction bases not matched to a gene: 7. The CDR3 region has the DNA TGCAGCGTTTCCGCCGGGGGGGGAACAGATACGCAGTATTTT. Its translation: CSVSAGGGTDTQYF.